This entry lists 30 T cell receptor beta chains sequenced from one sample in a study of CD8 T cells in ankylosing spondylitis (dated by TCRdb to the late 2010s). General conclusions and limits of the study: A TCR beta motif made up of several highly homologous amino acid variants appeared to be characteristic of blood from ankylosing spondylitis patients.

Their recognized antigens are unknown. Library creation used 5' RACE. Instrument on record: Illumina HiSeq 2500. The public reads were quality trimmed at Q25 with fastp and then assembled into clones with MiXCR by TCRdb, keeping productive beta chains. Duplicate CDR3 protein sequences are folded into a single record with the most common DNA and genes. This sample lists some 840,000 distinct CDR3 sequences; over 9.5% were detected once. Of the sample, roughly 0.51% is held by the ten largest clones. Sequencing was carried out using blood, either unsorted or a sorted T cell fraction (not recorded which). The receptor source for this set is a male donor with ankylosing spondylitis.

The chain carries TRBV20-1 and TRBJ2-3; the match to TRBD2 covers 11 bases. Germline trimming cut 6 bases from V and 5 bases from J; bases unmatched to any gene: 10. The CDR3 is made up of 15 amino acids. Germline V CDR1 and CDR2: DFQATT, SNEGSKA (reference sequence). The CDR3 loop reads CSAQLLAGARDTQYF. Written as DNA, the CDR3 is TGCAGTGCCCAATTACTAGCGGGAGCGAGAGATACGCAGTATTTT.

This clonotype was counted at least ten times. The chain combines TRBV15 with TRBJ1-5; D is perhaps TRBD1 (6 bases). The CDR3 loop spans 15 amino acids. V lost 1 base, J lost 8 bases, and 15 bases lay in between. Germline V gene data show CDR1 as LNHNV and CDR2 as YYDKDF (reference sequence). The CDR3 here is CATSRVRRDKEPQHF. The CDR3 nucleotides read TGTGCCACCAGCAGAGTCCGCAGGGACAAGGAGCCCCAGCATTTT.

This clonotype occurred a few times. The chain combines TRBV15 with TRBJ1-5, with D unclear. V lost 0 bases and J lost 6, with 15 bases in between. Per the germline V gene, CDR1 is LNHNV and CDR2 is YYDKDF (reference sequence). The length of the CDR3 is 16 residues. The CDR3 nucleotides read TGTGCCACCAGCAGAGACCTCAGAGGCGGCGGTCAGCCCCAGCATTTT. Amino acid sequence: CATSRDLRGGGQPQHF.

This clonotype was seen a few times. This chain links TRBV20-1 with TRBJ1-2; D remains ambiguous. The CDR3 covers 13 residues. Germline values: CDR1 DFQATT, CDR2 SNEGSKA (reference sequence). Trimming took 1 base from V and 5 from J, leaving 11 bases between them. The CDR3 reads CSARVPNAYGYTF. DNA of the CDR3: TGCAGTGCTAGAGTTCCGAACGCTTATGGCTACACCTTC.

CDR3 in DNA: TGTGCCAGCAGTTACCCTACGAACGAGCAGTACTTC. The encoded protein is CASSYPTNEQYF. The V call is TRBV6-2 or TRBV6-3, the J call TRBJ2-7; D unresolved. V gave up 2 bases and J gave up 5 bases, with 7 bases separating them. This CDR3 has 12 residues. CDR1 is MNHEY and CDR2 is SVGEGT in the germline V gene.

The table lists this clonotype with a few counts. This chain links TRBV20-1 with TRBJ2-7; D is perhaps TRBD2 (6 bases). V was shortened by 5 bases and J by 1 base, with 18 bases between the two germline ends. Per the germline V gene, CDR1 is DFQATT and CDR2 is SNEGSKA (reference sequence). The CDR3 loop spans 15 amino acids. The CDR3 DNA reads TGCAGTGCTGACTACCCGGGACTCAGATCCTACGAGCAGTACTTC. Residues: CSADYPGLRSYEQYF.

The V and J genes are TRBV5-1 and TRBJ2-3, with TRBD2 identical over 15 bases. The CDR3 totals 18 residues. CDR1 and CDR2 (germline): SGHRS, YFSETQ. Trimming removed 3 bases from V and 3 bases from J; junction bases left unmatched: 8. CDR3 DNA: TGCGCCAGCAGCTACGGACTAGCGGGAGGGCCTTGGACAGATACGCAGTATTTT. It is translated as CASSYGLAGGPWTDTQYF.

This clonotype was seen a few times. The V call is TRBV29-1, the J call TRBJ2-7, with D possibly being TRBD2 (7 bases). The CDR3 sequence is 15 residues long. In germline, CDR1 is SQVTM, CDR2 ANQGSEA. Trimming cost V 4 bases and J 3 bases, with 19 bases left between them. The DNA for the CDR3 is TGCAGCGTTGGTATAGGGGGGGGGACCGACTACGAGCAGTACTTC. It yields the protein CSVGIGGGTDYEQYF.

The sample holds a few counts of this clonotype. The CDR3 bases are TGTGCCAGCAGCCCCCAGTGGGGAAAAGACGACCAGTACTTC. Its protein product is CASSPQWGKDDQYF. The rearrangement joins TRBV7-2 to TRBJ2-5; D uncertain. V dropped 5 bases and J dropped 10 bases, with 20 bases sitting between them. The CDR3 covers 14 residues. CDR1 and CDR2 from the germline V gene are SGHTA and FQGNSA.

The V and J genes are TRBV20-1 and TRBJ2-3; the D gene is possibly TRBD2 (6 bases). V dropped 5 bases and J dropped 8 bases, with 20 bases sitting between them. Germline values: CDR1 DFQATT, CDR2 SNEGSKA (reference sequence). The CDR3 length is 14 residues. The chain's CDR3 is CSAQDYLLVRTQYF. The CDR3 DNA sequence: TGCAGTGCTCAGGACTACCTCTTAGTTCGTACGCAGTATTTT.

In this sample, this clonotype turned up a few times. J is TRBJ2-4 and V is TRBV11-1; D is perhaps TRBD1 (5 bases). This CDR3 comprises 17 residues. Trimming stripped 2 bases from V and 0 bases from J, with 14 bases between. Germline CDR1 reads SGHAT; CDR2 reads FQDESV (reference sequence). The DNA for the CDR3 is TGTGCCAGCAGCTTAAGGATTGCAGGGATAGCCAAAAACATTCAGTACTTC. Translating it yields CASSLRIAGIAKNIQYF.

The CDR3 is CSARRDRDGELFF. CDR3 sequence (DNA): TGCAGTGCTCGTAGGGACAGGGACGGGGAGCTGTTTTTT. The J gene is TRBJ2-2, the V gene TRBV20-1; 9 bases are a match to TRBD1. There are 13 residues in the CDR3. Unmatched junction bases numbered 5, after V lost 5 bases and J lost 7 bases. CDR1 and CDR2 from the germline V gene are DFQATT and SNEGSKA (reference sequence).

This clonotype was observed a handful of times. CDR3 protein: CASSQEHSYIFSGANVLTF. In DNA, the CDR3 is TGTGCCAGCAGCCAAGAACACAGCTACATTTTCTCTGGGGCCAACGTCCTGACTTTC. The chain is built from TRBV4-2 and TRBJ2-6; D ambiguous. The germline V gene has CDR1 LGHNA and CDR2 YNFKEQ. This CDR3 spans 19 amino acids. The V gene lost 0 bases and the J gene lost 0 bases, with 15 bases spanning the gap.

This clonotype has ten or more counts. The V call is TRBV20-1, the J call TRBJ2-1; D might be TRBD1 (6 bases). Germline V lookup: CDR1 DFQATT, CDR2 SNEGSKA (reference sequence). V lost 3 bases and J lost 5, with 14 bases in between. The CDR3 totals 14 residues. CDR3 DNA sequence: TGCAGTGCTAGCCAGGGGACACCGAACAATGAGCAGTTCTTC. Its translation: CSASQGTPNNEQFF.

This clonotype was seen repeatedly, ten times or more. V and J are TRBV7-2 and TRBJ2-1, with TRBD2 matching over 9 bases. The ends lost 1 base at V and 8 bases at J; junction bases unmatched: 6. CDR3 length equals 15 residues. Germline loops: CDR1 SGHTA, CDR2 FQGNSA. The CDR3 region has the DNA TGTGCCAGCAGCTTAGTCGGGACTAGCATAGATGAGCAGTTCTTC. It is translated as CASSLVGTSIDEQFF.

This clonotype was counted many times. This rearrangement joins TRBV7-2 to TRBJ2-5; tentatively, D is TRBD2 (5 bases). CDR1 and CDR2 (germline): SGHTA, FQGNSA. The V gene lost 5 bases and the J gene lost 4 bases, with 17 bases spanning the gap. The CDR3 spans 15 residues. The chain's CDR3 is CASSPPSLRGETQYF. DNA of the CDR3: TGTGCCAGCAGCCCCCCGAGCTTACGGGGAGAGACCCAGTACTTC. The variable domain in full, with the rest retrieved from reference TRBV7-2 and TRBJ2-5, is GAGVSQSPSNKVTEKGKDVELRCDPISGHTALYWYRQSLGQGLEFLIYFQGNSAPDKSGLPSDRFSAERTGGSVSTLTIQRTQQEDSAVYLCASSPPSLRGETQYFGPGTRLLVL.

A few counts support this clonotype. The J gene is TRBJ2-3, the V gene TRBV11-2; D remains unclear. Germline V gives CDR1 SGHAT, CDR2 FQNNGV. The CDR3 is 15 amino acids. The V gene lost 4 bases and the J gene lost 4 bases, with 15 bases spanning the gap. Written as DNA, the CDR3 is TGTGCCAGCAGCTACCCGAGAGTCCGTCCAGATACGCAGTATTTT. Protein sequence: CASSYPRVRPDTQYF.

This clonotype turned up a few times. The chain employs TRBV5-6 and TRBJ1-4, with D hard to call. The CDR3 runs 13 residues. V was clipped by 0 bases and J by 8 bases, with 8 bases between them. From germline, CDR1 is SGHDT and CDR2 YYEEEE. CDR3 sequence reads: CASSLGSWEKLFF. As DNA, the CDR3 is TGTGCCAGCAGCTTGGGGTCGTGGGAAAAACTGTTTTTT.

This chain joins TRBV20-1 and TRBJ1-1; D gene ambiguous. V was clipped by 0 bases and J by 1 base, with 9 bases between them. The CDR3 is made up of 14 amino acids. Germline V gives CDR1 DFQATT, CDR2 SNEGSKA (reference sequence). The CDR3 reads CSARDVGQNTEAFF. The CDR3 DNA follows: TGCAGTGCTAGAGATGTTGGGCAGAACACTGAAGCTTTCTTT.

CDR3 protein: CASSPTPGLAGQETQYF. CDR3 coding DNA: TGTGCCAGCAGCCCGACCCCCGGACTAGCGGGGCAAGAGACCCAGTACTTC. V usage is TRBV6-1 and J usage is TRBJ2-5; 12 bases align to TRBD2. The V gene end was trimmed by 6 bases and the J gene end by 2 bases; junction bases not matched to a gene: 10. CDR1 is MNHNS and CDR2 is SASEGT in the germline V gene. This CDR3 region has 17 residues.

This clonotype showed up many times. As DNA, the CDR3 is TGTGCCAGCAGCGTAGAGCCAGGGGGGTACAATGAGCAGTTCTTC. The encoded protein is CASSVEPGGYNEQFF. The genes are TRBV9 and TRBJ2-1; weak D call: TRBD1 (7 bases). V was pared by 0 bases and J by 4 bases, with 11 bases between. The CDR3 loop spans 15 amino acids. The germline gives CDR1 SGDLS, CDR2 YYNGEE.

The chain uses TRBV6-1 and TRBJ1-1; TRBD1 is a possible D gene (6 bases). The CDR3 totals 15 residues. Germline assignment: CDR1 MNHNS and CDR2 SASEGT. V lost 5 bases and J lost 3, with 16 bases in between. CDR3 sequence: CASSKKQGRDTEAFF. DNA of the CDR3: TGTGCCAGCAGTAAAAAACAGGGTCGAGACACTGAAGCTTTCTTT.

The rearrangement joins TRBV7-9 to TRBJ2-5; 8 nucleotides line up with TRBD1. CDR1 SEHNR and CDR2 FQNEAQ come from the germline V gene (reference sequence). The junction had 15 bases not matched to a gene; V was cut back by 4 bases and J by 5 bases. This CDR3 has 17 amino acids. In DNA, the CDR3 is TGTGCCAGCAGCTGGGGAATCCAGGGGGCCCTTCCCGAGACCCAGTACTTC. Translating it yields CASSWGIQGALPETQYF.

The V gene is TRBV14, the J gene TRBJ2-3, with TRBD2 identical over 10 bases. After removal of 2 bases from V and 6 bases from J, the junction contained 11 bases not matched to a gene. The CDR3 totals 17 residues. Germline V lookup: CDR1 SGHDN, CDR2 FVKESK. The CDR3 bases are TGTGCCAGCAGCCAACTAGCGGGAGACCCAGCACACGATACGCAGTATTTT. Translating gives CASSQLAGDPAHDTQYF.

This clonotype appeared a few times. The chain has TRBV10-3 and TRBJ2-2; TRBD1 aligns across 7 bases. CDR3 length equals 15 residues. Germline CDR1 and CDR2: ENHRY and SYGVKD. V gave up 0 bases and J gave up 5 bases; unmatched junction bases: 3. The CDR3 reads CAISESTGKTGELFF. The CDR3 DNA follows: TGTGCCATCAGTGAGTCGACAGGGAAAACCGGGGAGCTGTTTTTT.

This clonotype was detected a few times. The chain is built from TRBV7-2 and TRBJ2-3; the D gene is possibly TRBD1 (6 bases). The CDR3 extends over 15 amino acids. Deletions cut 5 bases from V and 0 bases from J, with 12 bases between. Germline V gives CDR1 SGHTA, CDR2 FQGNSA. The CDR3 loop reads CASSPRGTSTDTQYF. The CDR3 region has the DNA TGTGCCAGCAGCCCCAGGGGCACTAGCACAGATACGCAGTATTTT. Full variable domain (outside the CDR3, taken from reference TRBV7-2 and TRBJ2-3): GAGVSQSPSNKVTEKGKDVELRCDPISGHTALYWYRQSLGQGLEFLIYFQGNSAPDKSGLPSDRFSAERTGGSVSTLTIQRTQQEDSAVYLCASSPRGTSTDTQYFGPGTRLTVL.

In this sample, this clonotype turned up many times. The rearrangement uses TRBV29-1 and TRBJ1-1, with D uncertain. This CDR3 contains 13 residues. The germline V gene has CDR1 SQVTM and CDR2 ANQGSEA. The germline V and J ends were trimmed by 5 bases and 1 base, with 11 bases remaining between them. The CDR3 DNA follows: TGCAGCGTTCACGGACTTCAGAACACTGAAGCTTTCTTT. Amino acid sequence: CSVHGLQNTEAFF.

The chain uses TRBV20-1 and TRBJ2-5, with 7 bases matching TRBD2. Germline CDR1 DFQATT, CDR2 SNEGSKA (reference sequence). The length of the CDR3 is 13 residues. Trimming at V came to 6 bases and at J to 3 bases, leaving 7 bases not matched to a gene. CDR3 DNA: TGCAGTGCCGAGGGCGGGGGAAAAGAGACCCAGTACTTC. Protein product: CSAEGGGKETQYF.

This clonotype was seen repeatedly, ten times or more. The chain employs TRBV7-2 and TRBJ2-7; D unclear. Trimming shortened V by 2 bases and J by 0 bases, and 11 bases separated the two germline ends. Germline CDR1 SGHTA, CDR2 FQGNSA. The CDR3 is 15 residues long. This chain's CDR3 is CASSLQVYTSYEQYF. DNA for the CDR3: TGTGCCAGCAGCTTACAGGTCTATACCTCCTACGAGCAGTACTTC.

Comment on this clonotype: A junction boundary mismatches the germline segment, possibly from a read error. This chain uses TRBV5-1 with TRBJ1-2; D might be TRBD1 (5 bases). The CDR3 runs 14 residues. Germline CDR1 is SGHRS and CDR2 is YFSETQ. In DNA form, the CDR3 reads TGCGCCAGCAACTTGGAACTCAGGGCCGGGGGCTACACCTTC. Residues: CASNLELRAGGYTF. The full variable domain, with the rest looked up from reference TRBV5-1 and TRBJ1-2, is KAGVTQTPRYLIKTRGQQVTLSCSPISGHRSVSWYQQTPGQGLQFLFEYFSETQRNKGNFPGRFSGRQFSNSRSEMNVSTLELGDSALYLCASNLELRAGGYTFGSGTRLTVV.